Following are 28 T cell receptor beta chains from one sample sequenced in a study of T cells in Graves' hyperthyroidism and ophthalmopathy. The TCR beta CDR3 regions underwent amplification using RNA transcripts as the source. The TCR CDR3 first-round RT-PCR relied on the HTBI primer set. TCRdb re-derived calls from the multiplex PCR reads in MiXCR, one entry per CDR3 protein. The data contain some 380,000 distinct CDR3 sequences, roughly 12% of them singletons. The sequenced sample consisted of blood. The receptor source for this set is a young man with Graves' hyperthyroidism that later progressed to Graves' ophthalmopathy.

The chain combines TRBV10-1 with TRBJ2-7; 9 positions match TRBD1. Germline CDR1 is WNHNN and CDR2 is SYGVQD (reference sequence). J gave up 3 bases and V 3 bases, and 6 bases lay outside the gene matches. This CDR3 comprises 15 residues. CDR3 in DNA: TGCGCCAGCAGTGAAGGGACAGGGCAGAACTACGAGCAGTACTTC. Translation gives CASSEGTGQNYEQYF.

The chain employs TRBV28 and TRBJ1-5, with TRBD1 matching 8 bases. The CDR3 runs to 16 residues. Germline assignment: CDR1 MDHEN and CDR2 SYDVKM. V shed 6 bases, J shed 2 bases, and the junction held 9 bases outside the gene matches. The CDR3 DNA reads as TGTGCCAGCAGCCCTGGACAGGGTTTTGGCAATCAGCCCCAGCATTTT. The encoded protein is CASSPGQGFGNQPQHF.

CDR3 nucleotide sequence: TGTGCCAGCAGCCGGGCGCCCCTACAAGAGACCCAGTACTTC. It is translated as CASSRAPLQETQYF. V gene TRBV7-7 combines with J gene TRBJ2-5; D uncertain. This CDR3 is 14 amino acids long. Trimming removed 5 bases from V and 2 bases from J, with 12 bases in between. Germline CDR1 and CDR2: SSHAT and FNYEAQ (reference sequence).

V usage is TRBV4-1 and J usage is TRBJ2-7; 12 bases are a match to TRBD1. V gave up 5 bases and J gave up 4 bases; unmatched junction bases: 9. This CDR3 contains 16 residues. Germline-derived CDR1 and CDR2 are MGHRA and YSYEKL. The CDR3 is CASSSVPGQGAYEQYF. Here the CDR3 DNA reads TGCGCCAGCAGCTCCGTACCGGGACAGGGGGCGTACGAGCAGTACTTC.

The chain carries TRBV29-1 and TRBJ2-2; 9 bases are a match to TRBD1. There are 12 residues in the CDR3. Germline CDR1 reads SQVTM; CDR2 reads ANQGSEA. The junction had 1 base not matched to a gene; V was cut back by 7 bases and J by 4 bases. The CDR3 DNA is TGCAGCGCGACAGGGGGCACCGGGGAGCTGTTTTTT. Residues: CSATGGTGELFF.

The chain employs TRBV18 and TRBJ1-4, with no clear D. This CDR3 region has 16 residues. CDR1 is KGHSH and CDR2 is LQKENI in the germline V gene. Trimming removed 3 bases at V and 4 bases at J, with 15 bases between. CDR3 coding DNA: TGTGCCAGCTCACCTCAGACTGGCCCTTTTAATGAAAAACTGTTTTTT. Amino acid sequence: CASSPQTGPFNEKLFF.

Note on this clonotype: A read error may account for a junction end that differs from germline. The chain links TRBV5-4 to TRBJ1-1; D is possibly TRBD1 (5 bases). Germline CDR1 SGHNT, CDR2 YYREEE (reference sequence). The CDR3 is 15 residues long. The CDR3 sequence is CASSPGTGMNAEAFF. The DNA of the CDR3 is TGCGCCAGCAGCCCCGGGACTGGAATGAACGCTGAAGCTTTCTTT. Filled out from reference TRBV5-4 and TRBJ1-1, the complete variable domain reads ETGVTQSPTHLIKTRGQQVTLRCSSQSGHNTVSWYQQALGQGPQFIFQYYREEENGRGNFPPRFSGLQFPNYSSELNVNALELDDSALYLCASSPGTGMNAEAFFGQGTRLTVV.

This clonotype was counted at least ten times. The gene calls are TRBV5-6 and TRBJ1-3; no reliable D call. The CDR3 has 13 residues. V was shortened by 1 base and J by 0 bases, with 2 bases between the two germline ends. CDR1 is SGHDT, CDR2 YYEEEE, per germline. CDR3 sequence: CASSLSSGNTIYF. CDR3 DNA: TGTGCCAGCAGCTTGAGCTCTGGAAACACCATATATTTT.

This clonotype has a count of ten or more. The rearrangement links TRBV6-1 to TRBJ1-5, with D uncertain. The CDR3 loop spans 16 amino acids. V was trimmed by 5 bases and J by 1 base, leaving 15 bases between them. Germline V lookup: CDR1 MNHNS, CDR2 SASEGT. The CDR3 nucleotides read TGTGCCAGCAGTCGGACGGCCGCGGGCAGCAATCAGCCCCAGCATTTT. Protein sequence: CASSRTAAGSNQPQHF.

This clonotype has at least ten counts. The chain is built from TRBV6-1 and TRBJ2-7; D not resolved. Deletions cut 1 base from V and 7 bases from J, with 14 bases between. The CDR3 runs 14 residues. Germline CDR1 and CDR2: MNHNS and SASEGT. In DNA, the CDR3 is TGTGCCAGCAGTGAAGAGCCAGGCTTAGGAGAGCAGTACTTC. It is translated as CASSEEPGLGEQYF.

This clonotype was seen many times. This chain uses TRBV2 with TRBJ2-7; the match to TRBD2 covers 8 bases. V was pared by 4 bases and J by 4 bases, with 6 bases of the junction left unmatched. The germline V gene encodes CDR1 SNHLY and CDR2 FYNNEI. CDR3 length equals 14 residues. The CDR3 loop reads CASSVGTRGYEQYF. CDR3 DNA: TGTGCCAGCAGTGTCGGGACTAGGGGGTACGAGCAGTACTTC.

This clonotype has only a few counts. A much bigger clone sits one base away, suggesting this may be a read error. CDR3 in amino acids: CASSLKGLGNEPQHF. In DNA form, the CDR3 reads TGTGCCAGCAGCCTCAAGGGGCTTGGCAATGAGCCCCAGCATTTT. The chain uses TRBV11-2 and TRBJ1-5, with D maybe TRBD1 (5 bases). Germline assignment: CDR1 SGHAT and CDR2 FQNNGV. The CDR3 length is 15 residues.

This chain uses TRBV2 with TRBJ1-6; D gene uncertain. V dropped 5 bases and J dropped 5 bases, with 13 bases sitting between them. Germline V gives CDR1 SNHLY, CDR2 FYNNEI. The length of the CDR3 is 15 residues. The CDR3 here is CASSLSGNDNSPLHF. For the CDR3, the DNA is TGTGCCAGCAGTCTTAGCGGGAACGATAATTCACCCCTCCACTTT.

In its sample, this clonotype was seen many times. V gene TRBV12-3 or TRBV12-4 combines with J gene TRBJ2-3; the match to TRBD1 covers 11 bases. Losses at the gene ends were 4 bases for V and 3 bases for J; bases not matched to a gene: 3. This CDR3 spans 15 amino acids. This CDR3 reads CASSSGTGGTDTQYF. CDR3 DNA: TGTGCCAGCAGTTCGGGGACAGGGGGAACAGATACGCAGTATTTT.

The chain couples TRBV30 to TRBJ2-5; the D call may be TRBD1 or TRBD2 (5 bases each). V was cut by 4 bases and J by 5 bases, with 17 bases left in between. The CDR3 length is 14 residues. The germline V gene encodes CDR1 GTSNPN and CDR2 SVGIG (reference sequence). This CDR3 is CAWNGGGPKETQYF. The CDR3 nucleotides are TGTGCCTGGAACGGTGGGGGACCAAAGGAGACCCAGTACTTC.

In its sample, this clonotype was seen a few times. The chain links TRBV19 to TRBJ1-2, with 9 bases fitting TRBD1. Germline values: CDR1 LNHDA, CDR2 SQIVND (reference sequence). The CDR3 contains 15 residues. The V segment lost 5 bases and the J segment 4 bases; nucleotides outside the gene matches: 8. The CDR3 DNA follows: TGTGCCAGTAGTCCCCGGGACAGGGAGGCCTATGGCTACACCTTC. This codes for CASSPRDREAYGYTF.

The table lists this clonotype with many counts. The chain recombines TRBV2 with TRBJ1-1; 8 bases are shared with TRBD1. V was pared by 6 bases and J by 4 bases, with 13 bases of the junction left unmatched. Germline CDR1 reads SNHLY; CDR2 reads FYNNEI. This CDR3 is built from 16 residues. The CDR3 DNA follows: TGTGCCAGCAGAAAAGACAGGGGAGCAGGAAGCACTGAAGCTTTCTTT. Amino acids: CASRKDRGAGSTEAFF.

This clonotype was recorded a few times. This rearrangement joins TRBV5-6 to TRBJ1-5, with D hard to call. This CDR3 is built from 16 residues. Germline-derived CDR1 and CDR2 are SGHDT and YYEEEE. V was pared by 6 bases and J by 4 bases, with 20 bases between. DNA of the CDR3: TGTGCCAGCACCCGAACGGCGGGAGCGGGAAATCAGCCCCAGCATTTT. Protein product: CASTRTAGAGNQPQHF.

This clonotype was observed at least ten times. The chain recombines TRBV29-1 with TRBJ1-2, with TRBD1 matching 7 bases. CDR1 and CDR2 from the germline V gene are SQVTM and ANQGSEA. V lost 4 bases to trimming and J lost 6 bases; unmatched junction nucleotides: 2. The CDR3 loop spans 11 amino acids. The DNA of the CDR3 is TGCAGCGTTGGACAGGGTAATGGCTACACCTTC. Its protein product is CSVGQGNGYTF.

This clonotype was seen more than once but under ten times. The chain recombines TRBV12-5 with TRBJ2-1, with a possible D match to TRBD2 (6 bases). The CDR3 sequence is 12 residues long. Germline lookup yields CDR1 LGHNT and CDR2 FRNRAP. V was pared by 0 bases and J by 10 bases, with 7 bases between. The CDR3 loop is CASGLVRGEQFF. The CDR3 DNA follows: TGTGCTAGTGGTTTGGTACGGGGGGAGCAGTTCTTC.

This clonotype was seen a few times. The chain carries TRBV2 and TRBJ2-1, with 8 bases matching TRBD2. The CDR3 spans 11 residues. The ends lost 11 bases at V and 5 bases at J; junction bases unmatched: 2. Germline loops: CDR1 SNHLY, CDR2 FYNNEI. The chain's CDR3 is CAGTRNNEQFF. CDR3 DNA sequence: TGTGCCGGGACTAGGAACAATGAGCAGTTCTTC.

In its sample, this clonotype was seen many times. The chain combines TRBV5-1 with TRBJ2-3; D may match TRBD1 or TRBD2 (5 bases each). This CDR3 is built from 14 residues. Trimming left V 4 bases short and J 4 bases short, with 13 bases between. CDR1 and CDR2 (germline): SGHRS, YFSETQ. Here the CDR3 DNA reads TGCGCCAGCAGCCCGGGGACCTCCGCAGATACGCAGTATTTT. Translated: CASSPGTSADTQYF.

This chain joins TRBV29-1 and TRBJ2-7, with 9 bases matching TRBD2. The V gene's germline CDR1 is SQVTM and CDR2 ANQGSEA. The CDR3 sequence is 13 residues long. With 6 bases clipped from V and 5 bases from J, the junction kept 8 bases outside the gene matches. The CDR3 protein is CSVRGGRLNEQYF. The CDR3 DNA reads TGCAGCGTGCGGGGGGGCAGATTAAACGAGCAGTACTTC.

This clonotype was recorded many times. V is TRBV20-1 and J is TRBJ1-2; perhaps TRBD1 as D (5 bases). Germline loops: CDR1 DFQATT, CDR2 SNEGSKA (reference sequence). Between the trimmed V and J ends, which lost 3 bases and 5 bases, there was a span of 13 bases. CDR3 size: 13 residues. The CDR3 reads CSASPQGGYGYTF. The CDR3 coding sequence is TGCAGTGCTAGCCCCCAGGGTGGGTATGGCTACACCTTC.

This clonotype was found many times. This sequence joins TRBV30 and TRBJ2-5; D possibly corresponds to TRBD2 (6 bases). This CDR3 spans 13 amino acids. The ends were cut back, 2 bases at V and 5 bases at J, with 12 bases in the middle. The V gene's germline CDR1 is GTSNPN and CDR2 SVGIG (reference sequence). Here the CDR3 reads CAWSPEGFETQYF. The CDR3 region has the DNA TGTGCCTGGAGTCCGGAGGGGTTCGAGACCCAGTACTTC. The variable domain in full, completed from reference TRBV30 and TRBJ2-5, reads SQTIHQWPATLVQPVGSPLSLECTVEGTSNPNLYWYRQAAGRGLQLLFYSVGIGQISSEVPQNLSASRPQDRQFILSSKKLLLSDSGFYLCAWSPEGFETQYFGPGTRLLVL.

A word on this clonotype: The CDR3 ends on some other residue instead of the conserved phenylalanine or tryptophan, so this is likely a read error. In nucleotides, the CDR3 is TGTGCCAGCAGTGAAAGTGTCGGGGGCACCGGGGAGCTGTTTATT. Its protein product is CASSESVGGTGELFI. The chain joins TRBV2 to TRBJ2-2; tentatively, D is TRBD2 (6 bases). V was cut by 2 bases and J by 4 bases, with 11 bases left in between. The CDR3 has 15 residues. Germline V lookup: CDR1 SNHLY, CDR2 FYNNEI.

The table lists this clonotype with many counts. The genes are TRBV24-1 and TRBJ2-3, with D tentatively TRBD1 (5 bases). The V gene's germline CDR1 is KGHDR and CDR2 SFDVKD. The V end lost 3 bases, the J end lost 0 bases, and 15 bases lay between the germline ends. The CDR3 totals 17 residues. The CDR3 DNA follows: TGTGCCACCAGTGATCCGTTTGGGGCTTCTAGCACAGATACGCAGTATTTT. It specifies CATSDPFGASSTDTQYF.

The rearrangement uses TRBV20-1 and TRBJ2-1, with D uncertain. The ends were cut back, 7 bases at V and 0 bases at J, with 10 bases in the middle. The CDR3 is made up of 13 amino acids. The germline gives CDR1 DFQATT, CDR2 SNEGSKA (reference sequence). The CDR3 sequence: CSGGATSYNEQFF. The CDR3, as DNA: TGCAGTGGAGGCGCTACCTCCTACAATGAGCAGTTCTTC.